This T cell receptor (beta chain) was retrieved from a study of beta chain features in type 1 diabetes. Whole-study findings and limits: TCRB CDR3s were moderately but significantly shorter in Type 1 diabetes patients in all four CD4+ subsets. When VDJ junctions were examined, type 1 diabetes patients showed fewer insertions and more deletions.

The V and J ends lost 0 bases and 9 bases respectively, with 9 bases between them. CDR1 is LNHNV, CDR2 YYDKDF, per germline (reference sequence). The CDR3 runs to 13 residues. As concerns this clone: The antigen remains undetermined.

Expressed TCRB transcripts were sequenced because the entire RNA isolate underwent reverse transcription. TCRdb's copy holds only in-frame clones and misses some; the assay was immunoSEQ multiplex PCR. The table lists around 250,000 clones, approximately 25% of them singletons. The rearrangement joins TRBV15 to TRBJ2-1, with a possible D match to TRBD1 (5 bases). The receptor's source is a woman aged 25 to 39 with type 1 diabetes. Sample: naive CD4+ T cells from blood. Here the CDR3 DNA reads TGTGCCACCAGCAGAGAAGGGGTGGGTGAGCAGTTCTTC. Its protein product is CATSREGVGEQFF.